The 27 T cell receptor beta chains given below trace back to one sample, sequenced in a study of T cell repertoires in cytomegalovirus infection. TCRdb re-analysed the reads in MiXCR, keeping a single row per CDR3 protein. The sample records about 450,000 distinct CDR3 sequences, approximately 32% being singletons. The sequencing sample was made of PBMCs. The receptor source for this set is a human donor in good health (CMV status not recorded). Some clones in this sample may be carry-over from other donors' samples.

With regard to this clonotype: Given a much more abundant clone one base away, this may be a read error. V usage is TRBV12-3 or TRBV12-4 and J usage is TRBJ1-2; a possible D gene is TRBD1 (5 bases). The CDR3 spans 14 residues. CDR3 in amino acids: CASSLGTSLPGYNF. The CDR3 bases are TGTGCCAGCAGTTTAGGGACATCCCTTCCGGGCTACAACTTC.

This clonotype was observed once. The chain recombines TRBV19 with TRBJ2-6; D possibly corresponds to TRBD2 (5 bases). Germline CDR1 is LNHDA and CDR2 is SQIVND (reference sequence). The CDR3 loop spans 17 amino acids. V dropped 6 bases and J dropped 0 bases, with 15 bases sitting between them. CDR3 protein: CASREVAGRSGANVLTF. The CDR3 DNA reads TGTGCCAGTAGGGAGGTGGCAGGCCGCTCTGGGGCCAACGTCCTGACTTTC.

This clonotype was recorded many times. The chain recombines TRBV7-3 with TRBJ2-7; 7 bases fit TRBD1. This CDR3 spans 13 amino acids. The germline gives CDR1 SGHTA, CDR2 FQGTGA. With 4 bases clipped from V and 5 bases from J, the junction kept 5 bases outside the gene matches. CDR3 loop: CASSSDRADEQYF. CDR3 nucleotide sequence: TGTGCCAGCAGCTCAGACAGGGCCGACGAGCAGTACTTC.

The V and J genes are TRBV7-9 and TRBJ1-5; D remains unclear. Trimming pared 5 bases from V and 9 bases from J, leaving 11 bases between. This CDR3 is 12 amino acids long. CDR1 SEHNR and CDR2 FQNEAQ come from the germline V gene (reference sequence). CDR3 residues: CASSLGIRPQHF. CDR3 DNA: TGTGCCAGCAGCCTAGGGATCCGGCCCCAGCATTTT.

The chain uses TRBV11-1 and TRBJ1-1, with a possible D match to TRBD1 (6 bases). V was trimmed by 5 bases and J by 6 bases, leaving 13 bases between them. This CDR3 spans 13 amino acids. CDR1 SGHAT and CDR2 FQDESV come from the germline V gene (reference sequence). The chain's CDR3 is CASSKTGSSEAFF. CDR3 nucleotide sequence: TGTGCCAGCAGCAAAACAGGGTCCTCTGAAGCTTTCTTT. The full variable domain, completed using reference TRBV11-1 and TRBJ1-1, is EAEVAQSPRYKITEKSQAVAFWCDPISGHATLYWYRQILGQGPELLVQFQDESVVDDSQLPKDRFSAERLKGVDSTLKIQPAELGDSAMYLCASSKTGSSEAFFGQGTRLTVV.

This clonotype was seen more than once but under ten times. The V and J genes are TRBV12-3 or TRBV12-4 and TRBJ1-5; tentative D call: TRBD1 (6 bases). There are 16 residues in the CDR3. The V gene lost 0 bases and the J gene lost 7 bases, with 16 bases spanning the gap. CDR3 residues: CASSLAQGRKGQPQHF. The DNA of the CDR3 is TGTGCCAGCAGTTTAGCCCAGGGGAGGAAGGGCCAGCCCCAGCATTTT.

This clonotype came up a few times. The chain links TRBV10-3 to TRBJ1-2, with D possibly being TRBD1 (5 bases). The CDR3 length is 18 residues. The germline CDR1 and CDR2 sequences are ENHRY and SYGVKD. V lost 6 bases to trimming and J lost 0 bases, with 23 bases between them. The CDR3 here is CAIRSPPGNQGANYGYTF. CDR3 in DNA: TGTGCCATCAGATCGCCCCCGGGGAACCAGGGTGCTAACTATGGCTACACCTTC.

The chain is built from TRBV7-9 and TRBJ2-1; 9 nucleotides line up with TRBD1. After removal of 5 bases from V and 0 bases from J, the junction contained 5 bases not matched to a gene. Germline V gene data show CDR1 as SEHNR and CDR2 as FQNEAQ (reference sequence). The CDR3 runs 16 residues. The CDR3 reads CASSPGTGSSYNEQFF. The CDR3 DNA is TGTGCCAGCAGCCCAGGGACAGGGAGCTCCTACAATGAGCAGTTCTTC. Full variable domain (rest looked up from reference TRBV7-9 and TRBJ2-1): DTGVSQNPRHKITKRGQNVTFRCDPISEHNRLYWYRQTLGQGPEFLTYFQNEAQLEKSRLLSDRFSAERPKGSFSTLEIQRTEQGDSAMYLCASSPGTGSSYNEQFFGPGTRLTVL.

The gene calls are TRBV14 and TRBJ1-2, with a possible D match to TRBD1 (5 bases). The germline CDR1 and CDR2 sequences are SGHDN and FVKESK. The CDR3 consists of 20 residues. The V end lost 8 bases, the J end lost 5 bases, and 36 bases lay between the germline ends. CDR3 nucleotides: TGTGCCAGCTCACCAACCCCGACAGACGTATGGGAAATTTATCTGTATGGCTACACCTTC. It is translated as CASSPTPTDVWEIYLYGYTF. The complete variable domain, with remaining parts taken from reference TRBV14 and TRBJ1-2, reads EAGVTQFPSHSVIEKGQTVTLRCDPISGHDNLYWYRRVMGKEIKFLLHFVKESKQDESGMPNNRFLAERTGGTYSTLKVQPAELEDSGVYFCASSPTPTDVWEIYLYGYTFGSGTRLTVV.

This clonotype appeared a single time. The CDR3 DNA is TGTGCCAGCAGCTTGGCCCCCAGCGGAACCTACGAGCAGTACTTC. Protein sequence: CASSLAPSGTYEQYF. The genes are TRBV5-5 and TRBJ2-7, with D perhaps TRBD2 (5 bases). Per germline, CDR1 SGHKS and CDR2 YYEKEE (reference sequence). V dropped 0 bases and J dropped 2 bases, with 12 bases sitting between them. The CDR3 runs to 15 residues.

CDR3 DNA: TGTGCCAGCAGGCGGACAGCCGTTAATGAAAAACTGTTTTTT. It codes for CASRRTAVNEKLFF. The V call is TRBV6-5, the J call TRBJ1-4, with a possible D match to TRBD1 (6 bases). CDR1 and CDR2 from the germline V gene are MNHEY and SVGAGI. V lost 6 bases, J lost 4 bases, and 12 bases lay in between. This CDR3 has 14 residues.

This clonotype came up a few times. The V call is TRBV6-6, the J call TRBJ1-5; D may be TRBD1 (5 bases). This CDR3 spans 15 amino acids. The germline CDR1 and CDR2 sequences are MNHNY and SVGAGI (reference sequence). Trimming took off 0 bases at V and 6 bases at J, with 12 bases between the two ends. The CDR3 region has the DNA TGTGCCAGCAGTTACTCGTCCAGGGAGAGTCAGCCCCAGCATTTT. Encoded protein: CASSYSSRESQPQHF.

In its sample, this clonotype was seen a few times. The chain combines TRBV6-5 with TRBJ1-5; 7 bases match TRBD1. The V gene end was trimmed by 6 bases and the J gene end by 7 bases; junction bases not matched to a gene: 9. The V gene's germline CDR1 is MNHEY and CDR2 SVGAGI. CDR3 length: 14 residues. The CDR3 sequence: CASSLDREVQPQHF. The CDR3, as DNA: TGTGCCAGCAGCCTAGACAGGGAGGTGCAGCCCCAGCATTTT.

The CDR3 nucleotides are TGTGCCAGCAGTCCTGGGGCGGCTAGCGGGCAAGAGACCCAGTACTTC. Protein: CASSPGAASGQETQYF. The V call is TRBV28, the J call TRBJ2-5; TRBD2 matches 8 bases. The junction had 10 bases not matched to a gene; V was cut back by 5 bases and J by 2 bases. The CDR3 is made up of 16 amino acids. Germline V gives CDR1 MDHEN, CDR2 SYDVKM.

This chain uses TRBV28 with TRBJ1-4, with D perhaps matching TRBD1 (6 bases). The CDR3 covers 18 residues. V was clipped by 4 bases and J by 0 bases, with 18 bases between them. Germline CDR1 MDHEN, CDR2 SYDVKM. CDR3 amino acids: CASSWGPGHPATNEKLFF. The CDR3 nucleotides are TGTGCCAGCAGTTGGGGGCCGGGGCACCCTGCAACTAATGAAAAACTGTTTTTT. Full variable domain (remainder filled in from reference TRBV28 and TRBJ1-4): DVKVTQSSRYLVKRTGEKVFLECVQDMDHENMFWYRQDPGLGLRLIYFSYDVKMKEKGDIPEGYSVSREKKERFSLILESASTNQTSMYLCASSWGPGHPATNEKLFFGSGTQLSVL.

This clonotype showed up just a few times. The genes are TRBV28 and TRBJ2-2; TRBD1 agrees at 9 bases. The germline V gene has CDR1 MDHEN and CDR2 SYDVKM. V gave up 5 bases and J gave up 7 bases; unmatched junction bases: 11. The CDR3 contains 16 residues. The CDR3 protein is CASSAPWTGVIGELFF. In nucleotides, the CDR3 is TGTGCCAGCAGTGCGCCGTGGACAGGGGTTATCGGGGAGCTGTTTTTT.

This clonotype was detected ten times or more. The chain links TRBV7-8 to TRBJ2-1; the match to TRBD1 covers 7 bases. The CDR3 has 15 residues. Germline V lookup: CDR1 SGHVS, CDR2 FQNEAQ. V lost 4 bases and J lost 7; bases outside the gene matches: 10. Here the CDR3 DNA reads TGTGCCAGCAGCTCCCACAGGGGTGGCGGGAATGAGCAGTTCTTC. Protein sequence: CASSSHRGGGNEQFF.

The rearrangement uses TRBV4-1 and TRBJ2-5; 8 bases are shared with TRBD2. This CDR3 region has 16 residues. With V trimmed by 0 bases and J by 5 bases, 8 bases remained unmatched. Germline assignment: CDR1 MGHRA and CDR2 YSYEKL. The CDR3 protein is CASSQETSDLLETQYF. CDR3 bases: TGCGCCAGCAGCCAAGAGACTAGCGACCTCCTTGAGACCCAGTACTTC.

This chain links TRBV19 with TRBJ1-1; TRBD1 might be the D (5 bases). In germline, CDR1 is LNHDA, CDR2 SQIVND (reference sequence). V lost 7 bases to trimming and J lost 6 bases, with 18 bases between them. CDR3 length equals 14 residues. Written as DNA, the CDR3 is TGTGCCAGTAACCTCGGGACTCGGGGGGCTGAAGCTTTCTTT. Translating it yields CASNLGTRGAEAFF.

This clonotype was detected a few times. The chain employs TRBV24-1 and TRBJ1-2; 8 bases agree with TRBD1. With V trimmed by 5 bases and J by 4 bases, 11 bases remained unmatched. This CDR3 spans 16 amino acids. The germline gives CDR1 KGHDR, CDR2 SFDVKD. CDR3 loop: CATSAQKDRAVYGYTF. The CDR3 DNA is TGTGCCACCAGTGCTCAAAAGGACAGGGCCGTCTATGGCTACACCTTC.

This clonotype was counted a few times. The chain employs TRBV3-1 and TRBJ1-6; no definite D call. From germline, CDR1 is LGHDT and CDR2 YNNKEL (reference sequence). V was cut by 4 bases and J by 5 bases, with 9 bases left in between. This CDR3 has 14 amino acids. In nucleotides, the CDR3 is TGTGCCAGCAGCCTCCCGGGAGATAATTCACCCCTCCACTTT. Translated, it gives CASSLPGDNSPLHF.

The sample holds a few counts of this clonotype. The chain joins TRBV20-1 to TRBJ2-7, with D possibly TRBD2 on 5 matching bases. Germline assignment: CDR1 DFQATT and CDR2 SNEGSKA (reference sequence). The ends were cut back, 3 bases at V and 2 bases at J, with 29 bases in the middle. The CDR3 runs to 19 residues. CDR3 bases: TGCAGTGCTAGGGCCCTGACGGGCGGGTTGGTACAACTCCCCTACGAGCAGTACTTC. Its protein is CSARALTGGLVQLPYEQYF.

With regard to this clonotype: Compared with germline, one end of the junction differs, possibly owing to a read error. The genes are TRBV28 and TRBJ2-1; weak D call: TRBD2 (6 bases). The germline V gene encodes CDR1 MDHEN and CDR2 SYDVKM. This CDR3 spans 13 amino acids. CDR3 DNA: TGTGCCAGCAGTTTACGAGGGAGGAGTTATCCGGTCTTC. This gives the protein CASSLRGRSYPVF.

This clonotype was recorded once. This could be a read error, since a much larger clone is one nucleotide away. This rearrangement joins TRBV2 to TRBJ2-7, with D perhaps TRBD1 (6 bases). The V end lost 2 bases, the J end lost 0 bases, and 14 bases lay between the germline ends. Per germline, CDR1 SNHLY and CDR2 FYNNEI. The CDR3 contains 16 residues. The CDR3 protein is CASSEFRGQISYEQYF. The CDR3 DNA follows: TGTGCCAGCAGTGAATTTCGGGGACAAATCTCCTACGAGCAGTACTTC.

A word on this clonotype: This may be a read error: a much more frequent sequence differs by one nucleotide. It is likely a read error, because the conserved phenylalanine at the end of the CDR3 is missing. The chain has TRBV7-2 and TRBJ2-1; the D call may be TRBD1 or TRBD2 (5 bases each). The CDR3 extends over 13 amino acids. V was pared by 4 bases and J by 4 bases, with 8 bases between. The germline CDR1 and CDR2 sequences are SGHTA and FQGNSA. Here the CDR3 reads CASSSGQYNEQFL. Written as DNA, the CDR3 is TGTGCCAGCAGCTCGGGGCAGTACAATGAGCAGTTCTTA.

V gene TRBV6-5 combines with J gene TRBJ2-1; the match to TRBD1 covers 8 bases. The germline gives CDR1 MNHEY, CDR2 SVGAGI. The CDR3 covers 13 residues. Unmatched junction bases numbered 6, after V lost 7 bases and J lost 7 bases. CDR3: CASTGQGPNEQFF. CDR3 in DNA: TGTGCCAGCACAGGACAGGGCCCTAATGAGCAGTTCTTC.

The chain recombines TRBV30 with TRBJ1-4; D might be TRBD1 (6 bases). Germline assignment: CDR1 GTSNPN and CDR2 SVGIG (reference sequence). Trimming took off 3 bases at V and 0 bases at J, with 14 bases between the two ends. CDR3 length equals 16 residues. DNA of the CDR3: TGTGCCTGGAGAGGACAGTATTTTGCAACTAATGAAAAACTGTTTTTT. Protein: CAWRGQYFATNEKLFF.